Each of the 31 T cell receptor beta chains below was sequenced from the same sample in a study of Ad26.COV2.S vaccination and SARS-CoV-2 variants. Clones were read by immunoSEQ multiplex PCR, and TCRdb kept only the in-frame ones, dropping some. The profile shows around 300,000 clones, 85% to 90% of them singletons. This sample's treatment: 19 received Ad26.COV2.S at low or high dose, single or two shots; several received placebo; per-sample allocation not given. Sampling took place 63 days after the first vaccine or placebo injection. The source material was peripheral blood, sampled in a trial of Ad26.COV2.S vaccine versus placebo. The receptors originated from a person between 18 and 65 years old who received the Ad26.COV2.S COVID-19 vaccine or a placebo.

The genes are TRBV7-9 and TRBJ1-3; unclear D gene. This CDR3 is built from 16 residues. Trimming shortened V by 2 bases and J by 1 base, and 12 bases separated the two germline ends. Germline lookup yields CDR1 SEHNR and CDR2 FQNEAQ (reference sequence). In nucleotides, the CDR3 is TGTGCCAGCAGCTTAACCCCGCCCGGATCTGGAAACACCATATATTTT. Translated, it gives CASSLTPPGSGNTIYF.

This chain uses TRBV6-1 with TRBJ1-1; 7 bases fit TRBD1. The V and J ends lost 4 bases and 1 base, in that order; junction bases with no gene match: 9. This CDR3 is built from 16 residues. CDR1 is MNHNS, CDR2 SASEGT, per germline. CDR3 nucleotide sequence: TGTGCCAGCAGTGGACGACAGGGTGAGAGGAACACTGAAGCTTTCTTT. This codes for CASSGRQGERNTEAFF.

The genes are TRBV19 and TRBJ1-2; 8 bases map to TRBD1. Germline CDR1 is LNHDA and CDR2 is SQIVND (reference sequence). There are 15 residues in the CDR3. Trimming took 5 bases from V and 6 from J; bases not matched to a gene: 11. This chain's CDR3 is CASSRATDRGNGYTF. The CDR3 region has the DNA TGTGCCAGTAGTCGAGCAACCGACAGGGGTAATGGCTACACCTTC.

The chain joins TRBV6-2 or TRBV6-3 to TRBJ2-1; D tentatively fits TRBD1 or TRBD2 (5 bases each). The CDR3 contains 15 residues. Germline V gives CDR1 MNHEY, CDR2 SVGEGT. V was clipped by 4 bases and J by 0 bases, with 10 bases between them. The CDR3 DNA follows: TGTGCCAGCAGTTTCACTGGGGGCTCCTACAATGAGCAGTTCTTC. Its protein product is CASSFTGGSYNEQFF.

This chain connects TRBV7-2 to TRBJ1-2; D may be TRBD1 (5 bases). Germline lookup yields CDR1 SGHTA and CDR2 FQGNSA. The V end lost 1 base, the J end lost 5 bases, and 17 bases lay between the germline ends. This CDR3 is built from 16 residues. The CDR3 protein is CASSLGGTDGGYGYTF. For the CDR3, the DNA is TGTGCCAGCAGCTTAGGTGGGACGGACGGGGGATATGGCTACACCTTC.

This chain links TRBV3-1 (or the pseudogene TRBV3-2) with TRBJ1-1; 7 nucleotides line up with TRBD1. The CDR3 loop spans 16 amino acids. The germline gives CDR1 LGHDT, CDR2 YNNKEL (reference sequence). Trimming cost V 7 bases and J 1 base; bases outside gene matches: 12. The CDR3 reads CASTLRQGVTNTEAFF. CDR3 DNA: TGTGCCAGCACCCTCAGGCAGGGGGTGACGAACACTGAAGCTTTCTTT.

V and J are TRBV4-1 and TRBJ2-4, with 8 bases lining up with TRBD2. V shed 2 bases and J 7 bases; nucleotides not matched to a gene: 7. The V gene's germline CDR1 is MGHRA and CDR2 YSYEKL. This CDR3 spans 15 amino acids. CDR3 loop: CASSQLAGLGNIQYF. In nucleotides, the CDR3 is TGCGCCAGCAGCCAATTAGCGGGACTTGGGAACATTCAGTACTTC.

The genes are TRBV10-3 and TRBJ1-1, with TRBD1 matching 7 bases. The V gene's germline CDR1 is ENHRY and CDR2 SYGVKD. J gave up 5 bases and V 10 bases, and 10 bases lay outside the gene matches. The CDR3 is made up of 13 amino acids. CDR3 sequence: CATRQGLETEAFF. The CDR3 DNA sequence: TGTGCCACAAGACAGGGATTAGAAACTGAAGCTTTCTTT.

The table lists this clone with a few counts. V and J are TRBV6-5 and TRBJ1-2; D gene unclear. Germline-derived CDR1 and CDR2 are MNHEY and SVGAGI. Trimming took 6 bases from V and 6 from J, leaving 17 bases between them. The CDR3 length is 14 residues. The CDR3, as DNA: TGTGCCAGCAGCAGAGCCGGGGAGTGGAATGGCTACACCTTC. Amino acids: CASSRAGEWNGYTF.

In this sample, this clone turned up once. CDR3 residues: CASRPEAAFSYEQYF. CDR3 DNA: TGTGCCAGCAGACCCGAAGCAGCCTTCTCCTACGAGCAGTACTTC. The rearrangement links TRBV7-2 to TRBJ2-7; D is unclear. Trimming cost V 6 bases and J 0 bases, with 15 bases left between them. The CDR3 consists of 15 residues. Looked up from germline, CDR1 is SGHTA and CDR2 is FQGNSA.

This chain links TRBV6-6 with TRBJ1-2; no firm D call. The CDR3 length is 15 residues. V gave up 0 bases and J gave up 6 bases, with 14 bases separating them. Germline CDR1 is MNHNY and CDR2 is SVGAGI (reference sequence). The CDR3 loop is CASSYSPTGLDGYTF. The CDR3 nucleotides read TGTGCCAGCAGTTACTCTCCAACCGGGTTGGATGGCTACACCTTC.

The rearrangement joins TRBV4-3 to TRBJ1-2; no reliable D call. V lost 0 bases, J lost 5 bases, and 10 bases lay in between. Looked up from germline, CDR1 is LGHNA and CDR2 is YSLEER. CDR3 length: 14 residues. The CDR3, as DNA: TGCGCCAGCAGCCAAGAAGAGGGCGCTTATGGCTACACCTTC. Its translation is CASSQEEGAYGYTF.

This chain links TRBV12-3 or TRBV12-4 with TRBJ1-3; D ambiguous. V lost 3 bases and J lost 2, with 5 bases in between. The CDR3 consists of 13 residues. The CDR3 DNA sequence: TGTGCCAGCAGTTTCTCAGCTGGAAACACCATATATTTT. It translates to CASSFSAGNTIYF.

This chain connects TRBV6-5 to TRBJ1-3, with D perhaps matching TRBD1 (5 bases). Germline V gene lookup returns CDR1 MNHEY and CDR2 SVGAGI. The CDR3 spans 15 residues. V shed 5 bases and J shed 0 bases, with 11 bases lying between them. The CDR3 sequence is CASSRDRGSGNTIYF. DNA of the CDR3: TGTGCCAGCAGTCGTGACAGAGGCTCTGGAAACACCATATATTTT.

The V call is TRBV10-3, the J call TRBJ2-1; 9 bases fit TRBD2. This CDR3 contains 20 residues. The V and J ends lost 0 bases and 4 bases, in that order; junction bases with no gene match: 16. In germline, CDR1 is ENHRY, CDR2 SYGVKD. CDR3 in DNA: TGTGCCATCAGTGAGTCCCTAGCGGGATATGGGGGTGGTGGGTACAATGAGCAGTTCTTC. Amino acid sequence: CAISESLAGYGGGGYNEQFF.

The J gene is TRBJ2-1, the V gene TRBV7-3, with 9 bases identical to TRBD2. Per the germline V gene, CDR1 is SGHTA and CDR2 is FQGTGA. The CDR3 length is 15 residues. J gave up 7 bases and V 1 base, and 5 bases lay outside the gene matches. The CDR3 loop reads CASSLKRLAANEQFF. In nucleotides, the CDR3 is TGTGCCAGCAGCTTAAAGAGACTAGCGGCGAATGAGCAGTTCTTC.

The CDR3 loop reads CASSLMASGVPSYEQYF. The DNA of the CDR3 is TGTGCCAGCAGCTTGATGGCTAGCGGGGTCCCCTCCTACGAGCAGTACTTC. V is TRBV5-6 and J is TRBJ2-7, with 9 nucleotides matching TRBD2. Trimming took 1 base from V and 0 from J; bases not matched to a gene: 8. This CDR3 has 17 amino acids. Looked up from germline, CDR1 is SGHDT and CDR2 is YYEEEE.

The chain carries TRBV30 and TRBJ1-1; possibly TRBD1 for D (6 bases). Trimming left V 5 bases short and J 1 base short, with 11 bases between. CDR3 length: 13 amino acids. CDR1 GTSNPN and CDR2 SVGIG come from the germline V gene (reference sequence). CDR3 DNA: TGTGCCTGGGAAGACAGGCGGAACACTGAAGCTTTCTTT. Amino acids: CAWEDRRNTEAFF. Drawing the rest from reference TRBV30 and TRBJ1-1, the complete variable domain is SQTIHQWPATLVQPVGSPLSLECTVEGTSNPNLYWYRQAAGRGLQLLFYSVGIGQISSEVPQNLSASRPQDRQFILSSKKLLLSDSGFYLCAWEDRRNTEAFFGQGTRLTVV.

This sequence joins TRBV19 and TRBJ1-5, with D possibly TRBD1 on 5 matching bases. V was trimmed by 5 bases and J by 7 bases, leaving 6 bases between them. Per the germline V gene, CDR1 is LNHDA and CDR2 is SQIVND (reference sequence). The CDR3 has 11 amino acids. CDR3 residues: CASSGGQPQHF. As DNA, the CDR3 is TGTGCCAGTAGTGGGGGACAGCCCCAGCATTTT.

The chain links TRBV12-5 to TRBJ2-1, with TRBD1 identical over 11 bases. Germline assignment: CDR1 LGHNT and CDR2 FRNRAP. This CDR3 is built from 17 residues. The V gene end was trimmed by 6 bases and the J gene end by 4 bases; junction bases not matched to a gene: 11. The CDR3 region is CASGITTGTGGYNEQFF. CDR3 in DNA: TGTGCTAGTGGCATCACAACCGGGACAGGGGGTTACAATGAGCAGTTCTTC.

The rearrangement links TRBV7-8 to TRBJ2-7; no firm D call. This CDR3 contains 13 residues. Germline V gene sequence: CDR1 SGHVS, CDR2 FQNEAQ. V lost 7 bases, J lost 1 base, and 11 bases lay in between. CDR3 region: CASTRLPSYEQYF. CDR3 nucleotide sequence: TGTGCCAGCACCCGCTTGCCTTCCTACGAGCAGTACTTC.

This chain's CDR3 is CASSQWTDLNYGYTF. The CDR3 region has the DNA TGCGCCAGCAGCCAATGGACGGATTTAAACTATGGCTACACCTTC. This rearrangement joins TRBV4-3 to TRBJ1-2; D is unresolved. V gave up 2 bases and J gave up 2 bases, with 12 bases separating them. CDR1 and CDR2 (germline): LGHNA, YSLEER. This CDR3 region has 15 residues.

The V gene is TRBV6-5, the J gene TRBJ1-1; D unclear. The V gene's germline CDR1 is MNHEY and CDR2 SVGAGI. The V end lost 7 bases, the J end lost 0 bases, and 12 bases lay between the germline ends. CDR3 size: 14 residues. This CDR3 is CASTTSGVNTEAFF. CDR3 nucleotides: TGTGCCAGCACCACCTCAGGAGTGAACACTGAAGCTTTCTTT.

The chain couples TRBV7-2 to TRBJ2-2, with TRBD2 matching 8 bases. The ends lost 7 bases at V and 7 bases at J; junction bases unmatched: 11. This CDR3 region has 15 residues. Germline CDR1 SGHTA, CDR2 FQGNSA. CDR3 sequence: CASKAGGPVIGELFF. As DNA, the CDR3 is TGTGCCAGCAAGGCGGGGGGCCCCGTTATCGGGGAGCTGTTTTTT.

The chain employs TRBV7-2 and TRBJ1-5; no definite D call. CDR3 size: 18 residues. From germline, CDR1 is SGHTA and CDR2 FQGNSA. The germline V and J ends were trimmed by 1 base and 1 base, with 17 bases remaining between them. CDR3 nucleotide sequence: TGTGCCAGCAGCTTAGATGGCCGGGGTTCCTGGAGCAATCAGCCCCAGCATTTT. Protein sequence: CASSLDGRGSWSNQPQHF.

Notes on this clone: The sample has other DNA sequences that encode this CDR3 too. The CDR3 sequence: CASSLGSNTEAFF. CDR3 coding DNA: TGCGCCAGCAGCTTGGGATCTAACACTGAAGCTTTCTTT. The gene calls are TRBV5-1 and TRBJ1-1; the D is unclear. Germline lookup yields CDR1 SGHRS and CDR2 YFSETQ. The V gene lost 0 bases and the J gene lost 2 bases, with 5 bases spanning the gap. There are 13 residues in the CDR3.

As regards this clone: A read error may account for a junction end that differs from germline. The chain joins TRBV6-5 to TRBJ2-3; 9 bases fit TRBD2. This CDR3 is built from 12 residues. In germline, CDR1 is MNHEY, CDR2 SVGAGI. In DNA, the CDR3 is TGTGCCAGCAGTTTTAGCGGGAGTATCCCATCCTTT. This encodes CASSFSGSIPSF.

The chain links TRBV7-2 to TRBJ1-2; D perhaps matches TRBD1 (5 bases). Germline loops: CDR1 SGHTA, CDR2 FQGNSA. There are 14 residues in the CDR3. V was pared by 1 base and J by 7 bases, with 13 bases between. The CDR3 nucleotides are TGTGCCAGCAGCTTAGTATCGGGGGGAGGTGGCTACACCTTC. The encoded protein is CASSLVSGGGGYTF.

This clone has just a few counts. CDR3 amino acids: CASRKTIAGTGELFF. In nucleotides, the CDR3 is TGTGCCAGCAGGAAGACAATAGCGGGCACCGGGGAGCTGTTTTTT. The chain joins TRBV28 to TRBJ2-2; the match to TRBD2 covers 7 bases. The germline CDR1 and CDR2 sequences are MDHEN and SYDVKM. After removal of 6 bases from V and 4 bases from J, the junction contained 8 bases not matched to a gene. The CDR3 covers 15 residues.

This clone was recorded once. The gene calls are TRBV4-1 and TRBJ1-5, with TRBD1 as a possible D gene (6 bases). The germline V gene encodes CDR1 MGHRA and CDR2 YSYEKL. The CDR3 is 17 amino acids. V was trimmed by 4 bases and J by 0 bases, leaving 16 bases between them. This chain's CDR3 is CASSPRYGQNSNQPQHF. The CDR3 region has the DNA TGCGCCAGCAGCCCCCGATACGGACAGAATAGCAATCAGCCCCAGCATTTT.

The CDR3 coding sequence is TGTGCCAGCAGTTCCTTCGGGACAGGGGGGACCGGGGAGCTGTTTTTT. Translation: CASSSFGTGGTGELFF. This chain joins TRBV6-5 and TRBJ2-2; 11 bases are a match to TRBD1. With 4 bases clipped from V and 5 bases from J, the junction kept 6 bases outside the gene matches. Per germline, CDR1 MNHEY and CDR2 SVGAGI. The CDR3 totals 16 residues.